This is a list of T cell receptor beta chains from one sample in a study of cytomegalovirus exposure and HLA in healthy donors. Measured with immunoSEQ multiplex PCR; TCRdb has only the in-frame clones, and not every one. The sample holds about 170,000 clones, around three quarters seen once. Sequencing was done on a sample of PBMCs. These receptors were taken from a woman in her twenties or thirties in good health and CMV-seropositive. CDR3s include the opening cysteine and the closing phenylalanine or tryptophan. D genes are given only for firm matches. A row's size may be missing; if present it is once, few, many or a size class.

TRBV4-1	NA	TRBJ2-5	NA	CASSQDGQGTVTQYF	TGCGCCAGCAGCCAAGATGGTCAGGGGACGGTGACCCAGTACTTC
TRBV5-1	NA	TRBJ1-1	NA	CASSLVGHKVGVEAFF	TGCGCCAGCAGCTTGGTCGGCCACAAAGTAGGGGTTGAAGCTTTCTTT
TRBV5-1	NA	TRBJ2-3	TRBD2	CASAGGGRTDTQYF	TGCGCCAGCGCGGGGGGGGGAAGGACAGATACGCAGTATTTT
TRBV5-8	NA	TRBJ1-1	NA	CASSLNRDTEAFF	TGTGCCAGCAGCTTGAACCGGGACACTGAAGCTTTCTTT
TRBV6-6	NA	TRBJ2-2	NA	CASRRGELFF	TGTGCCAGCCGTCGCGGGGAGCTGTTTTTT
TRBV10-3	few	TRBJ1-2	TRBD1	CAISDSGQGADGYTF	TGTGCCATCAGTGACTCGGGACAGGGGGCTGACGGCTACACCTTC
TRBV11-2	NA	TRBJ1-2	NA	CASSSGQSPNYGYTF	TGTGCCAGCAGCTCCGGACAGTCACCTAACTATGGCTACACCTTC
TRBV9	NA	TRBJ2-7	TRBD2	CASSVEAGISYEQYF	TGTGCCAGCAGCGTAGAAGCGGGGATTTCCTACGAGCAGTACTTC
TRBV30	NA	TRBJ2-7	NA	CAWSGRSYEQYF	TGTGCCTGGAGTGGGCGGTCCTACGAGCAGTACTTC
TRBV7-2	NA	TRBJ1-5	TRBD1	CASSLVPGGGQPQHF	TGTGCCAGCAGCTTAGTGCCAGGGGGAGGTCAGCCCCAGCATTTT
TRBV9	NA	TRBJ1-2	NA	CASTTIPGYGYTF	TGTGCCAGCACCACGATACCCGGCTATGGCTACACCTTC
TRBV20-1	NA	TRBJ2-3	NA	CSASRDTQYF	TGCAGTGCTAGTAGAGATACGCAGTATTTT
TRBV7-9	once	TRBJ1-1	TRBD1	CASSPQNPGGSSTEAFF	TGTGCCAGCAGCCCCCAGAACCCAGGGGGCTCGTCCACTGAAGCTTTCTTT
TRBV10-3	NA	TRBJ2-2	TRBD2	CAISTRLAGGPSGELFF	TGTGCCATCAGTACGAGACTAGCGGGAGGGCCTTCCGGGGAGCTGTTTTTT
TRBV27	NA	TRBJ2-2	NA	CASSLAGYNTGELFF	TGTGCCAGCAGTTTAGCAGGGTACAACACCGGGGAGCTGTTTTTT
TRBV5-1	NA	TRBJ2-3	TRBD2	CASSPSSGGANTQYF	TGCGCCAGCAGCCCTTCTAGCGGGGGGGCCAATACGCAGTATTTT
TRBV6-6	NA	TRBJ2-7	NA	CASSLNRYYEQYF	TGTGCCAGCAGTTTAAACAGGTACTACGAGCAGTACTTC
TRBV18	few	TRBJ1-1	NA	CASSSQANTEAFF	TGTGCCAGCTCATCCCAGGCAAACACTGAAGCTTTCTTT
TRBV7-9	once	TRBJ2-5	TRBD1	CASSLLGTGGETQYF	TGTGCCAGCAGCTTACTTGGAACAGGGGGCGAGACCCAGTACTTC
TRBV9	NA	TRBJ1-4	TRBD1	CASSLGQFNEKLFF	TGTGCCAGCAGCCTGGGACAGTTTAATGAAAAACTGTTTTTT
TRBV6-1	NA	TRBJ2-3	TRBD2	CASSGGLAGARDTQYF	TGTGCCAGCAGTGGGGGACTAGCGGGGGCCCGGGATACGCAGTATTTT
TRBV7-9	once	TRBJ1-5	NA	CASSSPAGGNQPQHF	TGTGCCAGCAGCTCCCCTGCAGGGGGCAATCAGCCCCAGCATTTT
TRBV12-5	few	TRBJ1-6	NA	CASGLVTGGTNSPLHF	TGTGCTAGTGGTTTGGTAACTGGAGGGACTAATTCACCCCTCCACTTT
TRBV5-4	few	TRBJ2-5	TRBD2	CASSLTLAGGPVGETQYF	TGTGCCAGCAGCCTAACCCTAGCGGGGGGGCCTGTGGGAGAGACCCAGTACTTC
TRBV29-1	few	TRBJ2-2	TRBD2	CSVDGPGGGELFF	TGCAGCGTTGACGGGCCGGGGGGCGGGGAGCTGTTTTTT
TRBV7-2	NA	TRBJ1-1	NA	CASLRDPGNTEAFF	TGTGCCAGCCTCAGGGATCCGGGGAACACTGAAGCTTTCTTT